The following is a TCR beta chain sequence with its context. Antigen unknown. This specimen belongs to a study of T cell responses to AZD1222 COVID-19 vaccine. Profiling relied on immunoSEQ multiplex PCR, and the TCRdb table lists in-frame clones only, not all of them. The profile shows about 110,000 clones, approximately 86% of them singletons. General observations from the study: Targets within unmutated variant regions were reportedly found for nearly half of spike-specific TCRs.

The sample consisted of peripheral blood, taken on day 0 of AZD1222 vaccination. The sequence was collected from an adult in good health.

The CDR3 DNA follows: TGTGCCATCAGCCGGGACATATTGAACACTGAAGCTTTCTTT. Protein product: CAISRDILNTEAFF. This sequence joins TRBV10-3 and TRBJ1-1, with D possibly matching TRBD1 (6 bases). V lost 6 bases, J lost 0 bases, and 11 bases lay in between. Germline loops: CDR1 ENHRY, CDR2 SYGVKD. The CDR3 has 14 residues.